A selection of T cell receptor beta chains follows, all from one sample in a study of T cell responses to AZD1222 COVID-19 vaccine. Sequencing was performed with immunoSEQ multiplex PCR; in TCRdb, only in-frame clones are kept and a portion is missing. Altogether over 120,000 clones are present, roughly 92% being singletons, with the ten largest covering roughly 3.5%. The material sequenced was peripheral blood, taken 28 days after the second AZD1222 dose. Receptor source: an adult who received the AZD1222 COVID-19 vaccine. The CDR3 runs from the conserved cysteine through the conserved F or W. D genes are given only for firm matches. Some rows have no size entry. The others give once, few or many, or a class for an expanded clone.

j_call v_call d_call clone_size cdr3_nt cdr3_aa
TRBJ1-2 TRBV4-2 NA NA TGTGCCAGCAGCCAAGATATGAGTTCGTATGGCTACACCTTC CASSQDMSSYGYTF
TRBJ1-1 TRBV4-3 NA NA TGCGCCAGCAGCCAAGAGTACAGACAGAGAAGCACTGAAGCTTTCTTT CASSQEYRQRSTEAFF
TRBJ1-2 TRBV28 NA few TGTGCCAGCAGTTTACCCCTCCCTAACTATGGCTACACCTTC CASSLPLPNYGYTF
TRBJ2-2 TRBV9 NA NA TGTGCCAGCAGCGTAGAGGGCGTAAACACCGGGGAGCTGTTTTTT CASSVEGVNTGELFF
TRBJ2-1 TRBV7-8 TRBD1 NA TGTGCCAGCATCCCTAGCGCCCTAGGACAGGGAAGCGCCGAGGGGTTCTTC CASIPSALGQGSAEGFF
TRBJ1-3 TRBV24-1 TRBD1 NA TGTGCCACCAGTGATGCGACAGGGGCTGGAAACACCATATATTTT CATSDATGAGNTIYF
TRBJ1-1 TRBV7-2 NA once TGTGCCAGCAGCTTAACCGAGGGGACTGAAGCTTTCTTT CASSLTEGTEAFF
TRBJ1-5 TRBV28 NA NA TGTGCCAGCAGTCACAGGGATCAGCCCCAGCATTTT CASSHRDQPQHF
TRBJ2-3 TRBV20-1 TRBD2 NA TGCAGTGCTAGTGGACTAGCGGGAAGCACAGATACGCAGTATTTT CSASGLAGSTDTQYF
TRBJ1-2 TRBV4-3 NA NA TGCGCCAGCAGCCAAGTGGGCGGGAGTGGCTACACCTTC CASSQVGGSGYTF
TRBJ1-4 TRBV4-3 NA NA TGCGCCAGCAGCTCCCATCCCACCGGGGCTAATGAAAAACTGTTTTTT CASSSHPTGANEKLFF
TRBJ2-5 TRBV6-2/TRBV6-3 NA NA TGTGCCAGCAGTTCACAGAGCCAAGAGACCCAGTACTTC CASSSQSQETQYF
TRBJ2-3 TRBV28 NA NA TGTGCCAGCAGTTCCCGCGGGGGCACAGATACGCAGTATTTT CASSSRGGTDTQYF
TRBJ2-2 TRBV4-1 NA NA TGCGCCAGCAGCCAAGATGAAGTGGGCAGGGAAGACACCGGGGAGCTGTTTTTT CASSQDEVGREDTGELFF
TRBJ1-2 TRBV28 NA NA TGTGCCAGCAGACCGCCGGTGGGTAATAGTGGCTACACCTTC CASRPPVGNSGYTF
TRBJ1-1 TRBV7-2 NA NA TGTGCCAGCAGCTTAGGGTGGCGCACTGAAGCTTTCTTT CASSLGWRTEAFF
TRBJ1-4 TRBV2 NA once TGTGCCAGCTCCGCTAGGGACACAACTAATGAAAAACTGTTTTTT CASSARDTTNEKLFF
TRBJ1-1 TRBV11-2 NA NA TGTGCCAGCAGTCAGGGCTACGGCACTGAAGCTTTCTTT CASSQGYGTEAFF
TRBJ1-3 TRBV9 NA once TGTGCCAGCAGCCCTCGGGTAGAAAACACCATATATTTT CASSPRVENTIYF
TRBJ2-1 TRBV11-3 NA NA TGTGCCAGCAGCCCCCAGGGGGAGGGCTACAATGAGCAGTTCTTC CASSPQGEGYNEQFF
TRBJ2-1 TRBV5-4 TRBD2 NA TGTGCCAGCACCCCCCGTCCTAGCGGGAGTTCAAATGAGCAGTTCTTC CASTPRPSGSSNEQFF
TRBJ1-4 TRBV3-1/TRBV3-2 NA NA TGTGCCAGCAGCCAAGAGTCCGGGTCCGCCCTTGAAAAACTGTTTTTT CASSQESGSALEKLFF